Following are 20 T cell receptor beta chains from one sample sequenced in a study of beta chain features in type 1 diabetes. Isolated RNA was reverse transcribed in full, so expressed TCRB transcripts were sequenced. Some clones are missing from TCRdb's copy, which holds only in-frame ones; the method was immunoSEQ multiplex PCR. This sample yields 130,000 to 150,000 clones, of which 6.9% are seen a single time; approximately 1.5% belongs to the top ten. The specimen was central memory CD4+ T cells from blood. The receptors were sampled from a woman aged 25 to 45 in good health.

This clone has more than one count but fewer than ten. CDR3 region: CASNQRTGSSGEKLFF. DNA of the CDR3: TGTGCCAGTAACCAGAGGACAGGCTCTTCCGGCGAAAAACTGTTTTTT. The chain employs TRBV19 and TRBJ1-4; 7 nucleotides line up with TRBD1. CDR3 length: 16 amino acids. Germline assignment: CDR1 LNHDA and CDR2 SQIVND (reference sequence). V trimming: 7 bases; J trimming: 8 bases; junction bases outside the gene matches: 16.

This clone was counted between two and nine times. The chain employs TRBV5-4 and TRBJ2-5; TRBD2 matches 11 bases. Trimming at V came to 0 bases and at J to 3 bases, leaving 4 bases not matched to a gene. This CDR3 is built from 16 residues. The germline V gene encodes CDR1 SGHNT and CDR2 YYREEE (reference sequence). In nucleotides, the CDR3 is TGTGCCAGCAGCTTGGAACAACTAGCGGGAGAAGAGACCCAGTACTTC. Translated, it gives CASSLEQLAGEETQYF.

The gene calls are TRBV7-2 and TRBJ2-5; a weak D match, TRBD1 (5 bases). The germline V and J ends were trimmed by 4 bases and 2 bases, with 8 bases remaining between them. The CDR3 totals 13 residues. Germline V CDR1 and CDR2: SGHTA, FQGNSA. The CDR3 nucleotides read TGTGCCAGCAGCTCGACAGTTCAAGAGACCCAGTACTTC. Translated: CASSSTVQETQYF.

V is TRBV25-1 and J is TRBJ2-7; D gene unclear. Trimming stripped 3 bases from V and 3 bases from J, with 12 bases between. There are 14 residues in the CDR3. Germline values: CDR1 MGHDK, CDR2 SYGVNS. The CDR3, as DNA: TGTGCCAGCAGTGACTTGGGCATTAACTACGAGCAGTACTTC. Its protein is CASSDLGINYEQYF.

This clone was seen a handful of times. The rearrangement links TRBV6-6 to TRBJ2-3; possible D gene TRBD2, 6 bases. CDR1 MNHNY and CDR2 SVGAGI come from the germline V gene (reference sequence). V gave up 6 bases and J gave up 1 base, with 8 bases separating them. The CDR3 contains 13 residues. The CDR3 region has the DNA TGTGCCAGCAGGGGCGGGGGCACAGATACGCAGTATTTT. It translates to CASRGGGTDTQYF.

The chain recombines TRBV2 with TRBJ2-5; D is unclear. V lost 8 bases and J 3 bases, leaving 7 bases between the germline ends. The CDR3 is 11 residues long. Germline V gives CDR1 SNHLY, CDR2 FYNNEI. CDR3 nucleotide sequence: TGTGCCAGCGTGGCGGAAGAGACCCAGTACTTC. As protein: CASVAEETQYF.

V is TRBV4-3 and J is TRBJ2-1, with 8 positions matching TRBD2. Trimming removed 5 bases from V and 8 bases from J; junction bases left unmatched: 14. Germline V gene lookup returns CDR1 LGHNA and CDR2 YSLEER. The CDR3 runs 16 residues. The CDR3 region has the DNA TGCGCCAGCAGCAAGGCCGGGACTAGGGATTGGGATGAGCAGTTCTTC. Translating gives CASSKAGTRDWDEQFF.

The sample holds a few counts of this clone. The rearrangement links TRBV7-9 to TRBJ2-5, with a possible D match to TRBD1 (6 bases). Deletions cut 5 bases from V and 9 bases from J, with 19 bases between. In germline, CDR1 is SEHNR, CDR2 FQNEAQ (reference sequence). The CDR3 is 14 amino acids. CDR3 in amino acids: CASSRGDTPPAQYF. The CDR3 nucleotides are TGTGCCAGCAGCCGAGGGGACACCCCCCCAGCCCAGTACTTC.

This clone was recorded a few times. The CDR3 DNA follows: TGTGCCAGCAGTGAGCAGGGGGCTAGCGGGAGGGCCTATCATTATGAGCAGTTCTTC. Translation: CASSEQGASGRAYHYEQFF. The chain has TRBV6-1 and TRBJ2-1; 12 bases line up with TRBD2. The CDR3 spans 19 residues. The V segment lost 3 bases and the J segment 8 bases; nucleotides outside the gene matches: 17. Germline CDR1 and CDR2: MNHNS and SASEGT.

The rearrangement uses TRBV7-3 and TRBJ2-2; 7 bases align to TRBD2. The V and J ends lost 8 bases and 5 bases, in that order; junction bases with no gene match: 8. The germline V gene has CDR1 SGHTA and CDR2 FQGTGA. This CDR3 is built from 14 residues. The CDR3 nucleotides are TGTGCCAGCCGCTATGCGGGAGATACCGGGGAGCTGTTTTTT. Translating it yields CASRYAGDTGELFF.

The CDR3 region has the DNA TGCGCCAGCAGCTTGGTGGCAGGGGTCTACGAGCAGTACTTC. It translates to CASSLVAGVYEQYF. The chain is built from TRBV5-1 and TRBJ2-7; D possibly corresponds to TRBD1 (6 bases). The ends were cut back, 0 bases at V and 3 bases at J, with 10 bases in the middle. The germline CDR1 and CDR2 sequences are SGHRS and YFSETQ. The CDR3 extends over 14 amino acids.

Only a few counts were recorded for this clone. The sample holds other DNA sequences that translate to the same CDR3. The V gene is TRBV11-3, the J gene TRBJ2-1, with 9 bases that match TRBD2. The CDR3 has 16 residues. Germline V CDR1 and CDR2: SGHNT, YENEEA. V shed 5 bases, J shed 0 bases, and the junction held 5 bases outside the gene matches. CDR3: CASSSSGSNSYNEQFF. The DNA of the CDR3 is TGTGCCAGCAGCAGTAGCGGGAGTAACTCCTACAATGAGCAGTTCTTC.

This clone was observed a handful of times. The gene calls are TRBV19 and TRBJ1-2, with TRBD1 matching 9 bases. The CDR3 length is 13 residues. Germline V CDR1 and CDR2: LNHDA, SQIVND (reference sequence). Unmatched junction bases numbered 3, after V lost 6 bases and J lost 4 bases. In DNA, the CDR3 is TGTGCCAGTAGAGGACAGGGGCCCTATGGCTACACCTTC. The encoded protein is CASRGQGPYGYTF.

The J gene is TRBJ1-1, the V gene TRBV18; the D gene is possibly TRBD1 (5 bases). The CDR3 consists of 14 residues. From germline, CDR1 is KGHSH and CDR2 LQKENI. Trimming took 3 bases from V and 2 from J, leaving 10 bases between them. The CDR3 DNA reads as TGTGCCAGCTCACCGACAGTAATTAACACTGAAGCTTTCTTT. Translating it yields CASSPTVINTEAFF.

The chain couples TRBV7-3 to TRBJ2-1, with 8 bases identical to TRBD1. CDR1 and CDR2 from the germline V gene are SGHTA and FQGTGA. This CDR3 comprises 15 residues. The V segment lost 5 bases and the J segment 5 bases; nucleotides outside the gene matches: 8. Written as DNA, the CDR3 is TGTGCCAGCAGCCCAGAGGGACAGGTGAACAATGAGCAGTTCTTC. Residues: CASSPEGQVNNEQFF.

The chain carries TRBV5-1 and TRBJ2-5; 9 bases are shared with TRBD2. Losses at the gene ends were 2 bases for V and 2 bases for J; bases not matched to a gene: 7. The CDR3 spans 16 residues. The germline gives CDR1 SGHRS, CDR2 YFSETQ. CDR3 region: CASSFPGGRAQETQYF. DNA of the CDR3: TGCGCCAGCAGCTTCCCCGGCGGGAGGGCGCAAGAGACCCAGTACTTC.

V gene TRBV7-3 combines with J gene TRBJ2-2; the match to TRBD2 covers 10 bases. Germline V lookup: CDR1 SGHTA, CDR2 FQGTGA. This CDR3 region has 18 residues. V shed 1 base, J shed 3 bases, and the junction held 8 bases outside the gene matches. In DNA form, the CDR3 reads TGTGCCAGCAGCTTAAGGGCTAGCGGGAGTTACGACACCGGGGAGCTGTTTTTT. It codes for CASSLRASGSYDTGELFF.

This chain links TRBV7-2 with TRBJ2-3; TRBD2 might be the D (6 bases). Trimming took 6 bases from V and 0 from J, leaving 10 bases between them. Germline V gene sequence: CDR1 SGHTA, CDR2 FQGNSA. CDR3 size: 14 residues. The CDR3 loop reads CASSRLGSTDTQYF. In DNA, the CDR3 is TGTGCCAGCAGTCGACTAGGGAGCACAGATACGCAGTATTTT.

This clone occurred a few times. This rearrangement joins TRBV2 to TRBJ1-1; D might be TRBD1 (6 bases). Trimming pared 6 bases from V and 0 bases from J, leaving 14 bases between. Germline lookup yields CDR1 SNHLY and CDR2 FYNNEI. The CDR3 contains 15 residues. CDR3 nucleotide sequence: TGTGCCAGCAGATCATCAGGGGTCATGAACACTGAAGCTTTCTTT. Its translation is CASRSSGVMNTEAFF.

This clone has only a few counts. The V and J genes are TRBV10-3 and TRBJ1-2; 7 bases map to TRBD1. There are 16 residues in the CDR3. CDR1 and CDR2 from the germline V gene are ENHRY and SYGVKD. Trimming at V came to 3 bases and at J to 8 bases, leaving 15 bases not matched to a gene. The CDR3 DNA reads as TGTGCCATCAGTGAAGCCCAGGACAGGCGAGGAGGGGGCTACACCTTC. It encodes CAISEAQDRRGGGYTF.